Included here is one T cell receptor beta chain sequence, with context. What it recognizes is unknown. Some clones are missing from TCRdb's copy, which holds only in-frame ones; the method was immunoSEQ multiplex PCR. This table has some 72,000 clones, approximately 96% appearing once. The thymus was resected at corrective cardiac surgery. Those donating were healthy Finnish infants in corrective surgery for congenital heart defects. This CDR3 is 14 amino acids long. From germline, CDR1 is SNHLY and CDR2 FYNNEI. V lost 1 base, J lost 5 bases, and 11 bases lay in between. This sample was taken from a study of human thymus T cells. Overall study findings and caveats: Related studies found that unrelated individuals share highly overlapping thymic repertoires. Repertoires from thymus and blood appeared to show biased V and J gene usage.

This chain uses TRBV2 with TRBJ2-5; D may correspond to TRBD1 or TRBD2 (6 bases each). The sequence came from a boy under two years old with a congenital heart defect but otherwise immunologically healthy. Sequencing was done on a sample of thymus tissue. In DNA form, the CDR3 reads TGTGCCAGCAGTGAAGTAGGGGGGTGGGAGACCCAGTACTTC. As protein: CASSEVGGWETQYF. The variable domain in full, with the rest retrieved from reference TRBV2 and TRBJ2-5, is EPEVTQTPSHQVTQMGQEVILRCVPISNHLYFYWYRQILGQKVEFLVSFYNNEISEKSEIFDDQFSVERPDGSNFTLKIRSTKLEDSAMYFCASSEVGGWETQYFGPGTRLLVL.